This note documents a single T cell receptor (beta chain) sequence. Its antigen is as yet unknown. This may be a read error, as it is one base from a much larger clone. These data belong to a study of glioma-infiltrating T cells. Study-level results: Gliomas, especially low-grade, showed above-expected tissue-blood divergence; non-neoplastic patients showed below. Tissue and blood shared very few CDR3 sequences.

Germline CDR1 SGHTA, CDR2 FQGTGA. This CDR3 contains 13 residues. Amplification of TCR alpha and beta CDR3 regions from RNA used iRepertoire nested multiplex PCR. For one-step reverse transcription and amplification, about 90-400 ng of tissue mRNA or PBMC total RNA was used. TCRdb analysed the multiplex PCR reads with MiXCR anew, one entry per CDR3 protein. The sample records 150,000 to 200,000 distinct CDR3 sequences, more than 25% being singletons. The source of this sequence is a human donor with low-grade glioma or glioblastoma, undergoing nonglioma brain surgery, or in good health (not recorded which). The sample comprised glioma tissue, nonneoplastic brain tissue, or PBMCs (not recorded which). The chain is built from TRBV7-3 and TRBJ2-5; the D is unclear. CDR3 sequence: CAGSFGPRRAQYF. The CDR3 DNA follows: TGTGCCGGCAGCTTTGGGCCTCGTCGGGCCCAGTACTTC.